The rows below give T cell receptor beta chains drawn from one sample of a study of CD8+ T cells in alopecia areata. Method: immunoSEQ multiplex PCR; TCRdb's copy keeps in-frame clones and lacks some. The table includes around 190,000 clones, more than 50% detected once. Sequencing was performed on CD8+ T cells sorted from blood. The source of these receptors is a human donor in good health. CDR3s include the opening cysteine and the closing phenylalanine or tryptophan. Fields, in order: D gene, V gene, clone size, J gene, CDR3 DNA, CDR3 protein. A D gene is named only where the DNA matches it firmly. Some rows have no size entry. The others give once, few or many, or a class for an expanded clone.

D gene: -; V gene: TRBV7-9; clone size: -; J gene: TRBJ2-5; CDR3 DNA: TGTGCCAGCAGTTGGACTGCCCTTCAAGAGACCCAGTACTTC; CDR3 protein: CASSWTALQETQYF
D gene: -; V gene: TRBV5-1; clone size: -; J gene: TRBJ2-7; CDR3 DNA: TGCGCCAGCAGCTTGGGGGGTGACTCCTACGAGCAGTACTTC; CDR3 protein: CASSLGGDSYEQYF
D gene: -; V gene: TRBV25-1; clone size: -; J gene: TRBJ2-5; CDR3 DNA: TGTGCCAGCAGCGTTGGCAGGGAAGAGACCCAGTACTTC; CDR3 protein: CASSVGREETQYF
D gene: TRBD2; V gene: TRBV6-1; clone size: -; J gene: TRBJ2-1; CDR3 DNA: TGTGCCAGCAGTGAAAGAGTAGCGGGTGCATACAATGAGCAGTTCTTC; CDR3 protein: CASSERVAGAYNEQFF
D gene: -; V gene: TRBV29-1; clone size: few; J gene: TRBJ2-2; CDR3 DNA: TGCAGCGTCTCTACATCGAACACCGGGGAGCTGTTTTTT; CDR3 protein: CSVSTSNTGELFF
D gene: -; V gene: TRBV20-1; clone size: -; J gene: TRBJ2-3; CDR3 DNA: TGCAGTCTACAGGGAGCGGATACGCAGTATTTT; CDR3 protein: CSLQGADTQYF
D gene: -; V gene: TRBV6-5; clone size: once; J gene: TRBJ1-1; CDR3 DNA: TGTGCCAGCAGTTACCTTTCAATGAACACTGAAGCTTTCTTT; CDR3 protein: CASSYLSMNTEAFF
D gene: TRBD2; V gene: TRBV4-1; clone size: few; J gene: TRBJ2-3; CDR3 DNA: TGCGCCAGCAGCCAAGATTGGGCTAGCGGGAGAGATACGCAGTATTTT; CDR3 protein: CASSQDWASGRDTQYF
D gene: -; V gene: TRBV19; clone size: few; J gene: TRBJ1-1; CDR3 DNA: TGTGCCAGTAGGCGGAGGGAGACTGAAGCTTTCTTT; CDR3 protein: CASRRRETEAFF
D gene: TRBD2; V gene: TRBV11-2; clone size: few; J gene: TRBJ2-7; CDR3 DNA: TGTGCCAGCAGCTCCCACCCTAGCGGGGGATCCTCCTACGAGCAGTACTTC; CDR3 protein: CASSSHPSGGSSYEQYF
D gene: -; V gene: TRBV18; clone size: -; J gene: TRBJ1-1; CDR3 DNA: TGTGCCAGCTCATCGGGACTCCTCGAAGCTTTCTTT; CDR3 protein: CASSSGLLEAFF
D gene: TRBD2; V gene: TRBV13; clone size: -; J gene: TRBJ2-3; CDR3 DNA: TGTGCCAGCAGCTTATGGGCTAGCGGGGGGCCCGCCCCGGATACGCAGTATTTT; CDR3 protein: CASSLWASGGPAPDTQYF
D gene: TRBD2; V gene: TRBV29-1; clone size: few; J gene: TRBJ2-3; CDR3 DNA: TGCAGCGTTGCGGGACTAGACGCGGATACGCAGTATTTT; CDR3 protein: CSVAGLDADTQYF
D gene: TRBD1; V gene: TRBV15; clone size: -; J gene: TRBJ1-1; CDR3 DNA: TGTGCCACCAGCAATGACAGGGTCCTGGGCACTGAAGCTTTCTTT; CDR3 protein: CATSNDRVLGTEAFF
D gene: -; V gene: TRBV2; clone size: once; J gene: TRBJ2-5; CDR3 DNA: TGTGCCAGCAGTGCAATAGGGAGAAACCAGTACTTC; CDR3 protein: CASSAIGRNQYF
D gene: TRBD1; V gene: TRBV27; clone size: few; J gene: TRBJ1-6; CDR3 DNA: TGTGCCAGCAGCGGGACAGGGGTGTTGAATTCACCCCTCCACTTT; CDR3 protein: CASSGTGVLNSPLHF
D gene: -; V gene: TRBV13; clone size: -; J gene: TRBJ2-1; CDR3 DNA: TGTGCCAGCAGCCCTAGAACAGTTATGGGGGGATACAATGAGCAGTTCTTC; CDR3 protein: CASSPRTVMGGYNEQFF
D gene: -; V gene: TRBV9; clone size: -; J gene: TRBJ2-6; CDR3 DNA: TGTGCCAGCAGCGTCAGAACCAACGTCCTGACTTTC; CDR3 protein: CASSVRTNVLTF
D gene: -; V gene: TRBV2; clone size: -; J gene: TRBJ1-1; CDR3 DNA: TGTGCCAGCAGTGACGGGCAGGGCGGCACTGAAGCTTTCTTT; CDR3 protein: CASSDGQGGTEAFF
D gene: -; V gene: TRBV2; clone size: -; J gene: TRBJ1-5; CDR3 DNA: TGTGCCAGCAGTGAGATTGCAGGGAGGAATCAGCCCCAGCATTTT; CDR3 protein: CASSEIAGRNQPQHF
D gene: TRBD2; V gene: TRBV5-1; clone size: few; J gene: TRBJ2-1; CDR3 DNA: TGCGCCAGCAGCTTCTCCACGGGGGGGACATACAATGAGCAGTTCTTC; CDR3 protein: CASSFSTGGTYNEQFF
D gene: TRBD2; V gene: TRBV9; clone size: few; J gene: TRBJ2-3; CDR3 DNA: TGTGCCAGCAGCGAGGGAGGGAAATCGGGAGATACGCAGTATTTT; CDR3 protein: CASSEGGKSGDTQYF
D gene: -; V gene: TRBV7-3; clone size: few; J gene: TRBJ1-1; CDR3 DNA: TGTGCCAGCAGCTTGGAGATACACACTGAAGCTTTCTTT; CDR3 protein: CASSLEIHTEAFF
D gene: -; V gene: TRBV4-1; clone size: few; J gene: TRBJ1-3; CDR3 DNA: TGCGCCAGCAGCCTATCGAATTTCCCATCTGGAAACACCATATATTTT; CDR3 protein: CASSLSNFPSGNTIYF
D gene: -; V gene: TRBV4-2; clone size: few; J gene: TRBJ1-2; CDR3 DNA: TGTGCCAGCAGCCAAGATCTTGGGTGGGGCAAGGATGGCTACACCTTC; CDR3 protein: CASSQDLGWGKDGYTF
D gene: -; V gene: TRBV25-1; clone size: few; J gene: TRBJ1-6; CDR3 DNA: TGTGCCAGCTCCGGGACTTACAGCTCCTATAATTCACCCCTCCACTTT; CDR3 protein: CASSGTYSSYNSPLHF
D gene: -; V gene: TRBV25-1; clone size: -; J gene: TRBJ1-5; CDR3 DNA: TGTGCCAGCAGTGGAGGTATTCTGGAGCCCCAGCATTTT; CDR3 protein: CASSGGILEPQHF
D gene: TRBD1; V gene: TRBV23-1; clone size: -; J gene: TRBJ2-1; CDR3 DNA: TGCGCCAGCATTCGCCCGGGACAGGGGGACAATGAGCAGTTCTTC; CDR3 protein: CASIRPGQGDNEQFF
D gene: TRBD1; V gene: TRBV27; clone size: -; J gene: TRBJ1-2; CDR3 DNA: TGTGCCAGCAGTTCCCGACAGGGTGAGGGCTACACCTTC; CDR3 protein: CASSSRQGEGYTF
D gene: TRBD2; V gene: TRBV30; clone size: -; J gene: TRBJ2-7; CDR3 DNA: TGTGCCTGGAGTATAATAGCGGGGGCCTACGAGCAGTACTTC; CDR3 protein: CAWSIIAGAYEQYF
D gene: -; V gene: TRBV7-2; clone size: -; J gene: TRBJ2-7; CDR3 DNA: TGTGCCAGCAACCAAGACTACGAGCAGTACTTC; CDR3 protein: CASNQDYEQYF
D gene: -; V gene: TRBV10-3; clone size: few; J gene: TRBJ1-1; CDR3 DNA: TGTGCCATCAGTGAAGGGGGAGCCTATGAAGCTTTCTTT; CDR3 protein: CAISEGGAYEAFF
D gene: TRBD1; V gene: TRBV19; clone size: -; J gene: TRBJ2-7; CDR3 DNA: TGTGCCAGTAGTCCCGGACAGGCCTACGAGCAGTACTTC; CDR3 protein: CASSPGQAYEQYF
D gene: -; V gene: TRBV4-1; clone size: few; J gene: TRBJ1-2; CDR3 DNA: TGCGCCAGCAGCCAATCCGGAGTCCACACCTTC; CDR3 protein: CASSQSGVHTF
D gene: -; V gene: TRBV6-1; clone size: -; J gene: TRBJ1-6; CDR3 DNA: TGTGCCAGCAGTGTTGGGTCTCGGAATTCACCCCTCCACTTT; CDR3 protein: CASSVGSRNSPLHF
D gene: -; V gene: TRBV5-6; clone size: -; J gene: TRBJ2-5; CDR3 DNA: TGTGCCAGCAGCTTATCGGGATCAGGCGAGACCCAGTACTTC; CDR3 protein: CASSLSGSGETQYF
D gene: TRBD2; V gene: TRBV2; clone size: -; J gene: TRBJ2-1; CDR3 DNA: TGTGCCAGCAGTGAGACTAGCGGGGGCAGTGAGCAGTTCTTC; CDR3 protein: CASSETSGGSEQFF
D gene: TRBD2; V gene: TRBV7-9; clone size: few; J gene: TRBJ2-1; CDR3 DNA: TGTGCCAGCAGCTCCGGGACTAGCGTTGGGGATGAGCAGTTCTTC; CDR3 protein: CASSSGTSVGDEQFF
D gene: -; V gene: TRBV5-1; clone size: few; J gene: TRBJ2-7; CDR3 DNA: TGCGCCAGCAGCTTGGGGACAAGCACCGAGCAGTACTTC; CDR3 protein: CASSLGTSTEQYF
D gene: -; V gene: TRBV29-1; clone size: -; J gene: TRBJ1-3; CDR3 DNA: TGCAGCGCAACAAGACGGGACTCTGGAAACACCATATATTTT; CDR3 protein: CSATRRDSGNTIYF
D gene: -; V gene: TRBV27; clone size: -; J gene: TRBJ2-7; CDR3 DNA: TGTGCCAGCGGCCGGGACGCAGCTTACGAGCAGTACTTC; CDR3 protein: CASGRDAAYEQYF
D gene: -; V gene: TRBV29-1; clone size: -; J gene: TRBJ1-5; CDR3 DNA: TGCAGCGTTGCAGCGGGGGGCGAACAGCCCCAGCATTTT; CDR3 protein: CSVAAGGEQPQHF